This T cell receptor (beta chain) derives from a study of cytomegalovirus exposure and HLA in healthy donors. Study observations and caveats: Most likely, a cluster of highly shared sequence variants arose as a sequencing artifact. Indistinguishable V segments, including TRBV6-2 and TRBV6-3, were excluded.

A note on this clone: Its antigen is unidentified.

This CDR3 comprises 14 residues. The germline CDR1 and CDR2 sequences are SQVTM and ANQGSEA. V shed 5 bases, J shed 3 bases, and the junction held 9 bases outside the gene matches. The PCR employed 60 Vbeta primers together with 13 Jbeta primers. The assay was immunoSEQ multiplex PCR, and TCRdb's table has in-frame clones only and misses some. The sample yields around 64,000 clones, roughly nine tenths seen once. Specimen: PBMCs. The chain employs TRBV29-1 and TRBJ1-2; 7 bases map to TRBD1. The receptor's source is a woman in her 30s in good health and CMV-seropositive. The CDR3 loop reads CSVLAQGSYYGYTF. The CDR3 DNA reads as TGCAGCGTTTTAGCACAGGGGAGCTACTATGGCTACACCTTC.